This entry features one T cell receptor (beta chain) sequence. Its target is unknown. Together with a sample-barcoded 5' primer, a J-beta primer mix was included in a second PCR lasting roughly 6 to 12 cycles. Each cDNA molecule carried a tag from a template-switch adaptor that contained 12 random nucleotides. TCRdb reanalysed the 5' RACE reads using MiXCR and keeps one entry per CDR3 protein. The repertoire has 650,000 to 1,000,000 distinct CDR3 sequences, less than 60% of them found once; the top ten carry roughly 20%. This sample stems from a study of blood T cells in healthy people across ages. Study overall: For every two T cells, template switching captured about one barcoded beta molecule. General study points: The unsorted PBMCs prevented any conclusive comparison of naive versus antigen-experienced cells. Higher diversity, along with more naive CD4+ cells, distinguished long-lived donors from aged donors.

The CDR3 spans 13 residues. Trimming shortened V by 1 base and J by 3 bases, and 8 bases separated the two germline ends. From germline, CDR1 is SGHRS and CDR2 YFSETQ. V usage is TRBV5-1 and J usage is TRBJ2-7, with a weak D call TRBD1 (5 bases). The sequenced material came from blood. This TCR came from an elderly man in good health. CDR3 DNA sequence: TGCGCCAGCAGCTTGTTACAGGACTACGAGCAGTACTTC. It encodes CASSLLQDYEQYF.